These 32 T cell receptor beta chains came from one sample sequenced in a study of Graves' ophthalmopathy and Graves' hyperthyroidism. The authors amplified TCR beta CDR3 regions, and they did so from RNA transcripts for repertoire sequencing. First-round RT-PCR used HTBI primers; second-round multiplex PCR followed. TCRdb called the multiplex PCR reads again in MiXCR, with one record for every CDR3 protein. This table has under 800,000 distinct CDR3 sequences, 22% appearing once. Sequences were obtained from peripheral blood. These receptors all stem from a woman between 18 and 29 years old with stable Graves' hyperthyroidism. Some clones in this sample may be carry-over from other donors' samples.

This clonotype occurred many times. The chain couples TRBV11-2 to TRBJ2-5, with D unresolved. This CDR3 has 13 residues. Germline lookup yields CDR1 SGHAT and CDR2 FQNNGV. Deletions cut 5 bases from V and 1 base from J, with 8 bases between. The CDR3 DNA reads as TGTGCCAGCAGCCACGACGCCCAAGAGACCCAGTACTTC. Translating gives CASSHDAQETQYF.

This clonotype was detected ten times or more. The chain is built from TRBV24-1 and TRBJ2-4; D ambiguous. Deletions cut 0 bases from V and 1 base from J, with 6 bases between. Per germline, CDR1 KGHDR and CDR2 SFDVKD. CDR3 length equals 15 residues. For the CDR3, the DNA is TGTGCCACCAGTGATTTGGTAATGGCCAAAAACATTCAGTACTTC. Amino acids: CATSDLVMAKNIQYF.

The CDR3 here is CASNRIGGIYTGELFF. CDR3 coding DNA: TGTGCCAGCAACCGGATCGGGGGGATCTACACCGGGGAGCTGTTTTTT. The chain couples TRBV11-2 to TRBJ2-2, with 7 bases identical to TRBD2. CDR1 is SGHAT, CDR2 FQNNGV, per germline. The junction had 11 bases not matched to a gene; V was cut back by 7 bases and J by 3 bases. This CDR3 comprises 16 residues.

Many counts were recorded for this clonotype. The CDR3 reads CAISASGGEGETQYF. CDR3 bases: TGTGCCATCAGCGCTTCAGGGGGTGAAGGAGAGACCCAGTACTTC. The chain links TRBV10-3 to TRBJ2-5; 7 bases align to TRBD1. Trimming at V came to 6 bases and at J to 4 bases, leaving 11 bases not matched to a gene. The V gene's germline CDR1 is ENHRY and CDR2 SYGVKD. This CDR3 spans 15 amino acids.

The rearrangement links TRBV4-1 to TRBJ2-7; no clear D. Germline assignment: CDR1 MGHRA and CDR2 YSYEKL. The CDR3 runs to 13 residues. Trimming shortened V by 4 bases and J by 6 bases, and 13 bases separated the two germline ends. The CDR3 nucleotides read TGCGCCAGCAGCCCATTTTCACACGGCGAGCAGTACTTC. Its translation: CASSPFSHGEQYF.

The CDR3: CASSHSSGDSPLHF. The CDR3 nucleotides read TGTGCCAGCAGTCATTCTTCAGGAGATTCACCCCTCCACTTT. This rearrangement joins TRBV3-1 to TRBJ1-6; D gene uncertain. The CDR3 is 14 residues long. Germline CDR1 LGHDT, CDR2 YNNKEL (reference sequence). V gave up 6 bases and J gave up 8 bases, with 14 bases separating them. The full variable domain, completed using reference TRBV3-1 and TRBJ1-6, is DTAVSQTPKYLVTQMGNDKSIKCEQNLGHDTMYWYKQDSKKFLKIMFSYNNKELIINETVPNRFSPKSPDKAHLNLHINSLELGDSAVYFCASSHSSGDSPLHFGNGTRLTVT.

This clonotype was seen more than once but under ten times. This sequence joins TRBV6-1 and TRBJ2-5; no definite D call. CDR3 length equals 13 residues. The germline gives CDR1 MNHNS, CDR2 SASEGT. Trimming removed 6 bases at V and 9 bases at J, with 17 bases between. The CDR3: CASSSIRSVAQYF. CDR3 coding DNA: TGTGCCAGCAGCTCGATTCGCTCGGTGGCCCAGTACTTC.

This clonotype was observed many times. The chain recombines TRBV6-4 with TRBJ2-7; 16 nucleotides match TRBD2. Per the germline V gene, CDR1 is MRHNA and CDR2 is SNTAGT. V was pared by 7 bases and J by 2 bases, with 11 bases of the junction left unmatched. The CDR3 covers 18 residues. The CDR3 reads CASIPGTSGRAGAYEQYF. The CDR3 nucleotides are TGTGCCAGCATTCCCGGGACTAGCGGGAGGGCCGGGGCCTACGAGCAGTACTTC.

The table lists this clonotype with many counts. The chain is built from TRBV20-1 and TRBJ1-2; D ambiguous. The CDR3 spans 12 residues. V gave up 0 bases and J gave up 8 bases, with 10 bases separating them. Per germline, CDR1 DFQATT and CDR2 SNEGSKA (reference sequence). The CDR3 is CSARDMKYGYTF. As DNA, the CDR3 is TGCAGTGCTAGAGATATGAAGTACGGCTACACCTTC.

Concerning this clonotype: This may stem from a read error, because a much larger clone lies one nucleotide away. This sequence joins TRBV5-5 and TRBJ1-5; TRBD1 might be the D (5 bases). The CDR3 has 13 amino acids. The V gene's germline CDR1 is SGHKS and CDR2 YYEKEE (reference sequence). The CDR3: CAGSKGNNQPQHF. The CDR3 DNA sequence: TGTGCCGGCAGCAAGGGGAACAATCAGCCCCAGCATTTT. The full variable domain, with the rest looked up from reference TRBV5-5 and TRBJ1-5, is DAGVTQSPTHLIKTRGQQVTLRCSPISGHKSVSWYQQVLGQGPQFIFQYYEKEERGRGNFPDRFSARQFPNYSSELNVNALLLGDSALYLCAGSKGNNQPQHFGDGTRLSIL.

This clonotype was recorded at least ten times. This chain joins TRBV7-6 and TRBJ2-5, with D maybe TRBD2 (5 bases). From germline, CDR1 is SGHVS and CDR2 FNYEAQ. This CDR3 comprises 17 residues. Trimming left V 1 base short and J 6 bases short, with 21 bases between. The CDR3 DNA sequence: TGTGCCAGCAGCTTAGTAAGAGTCGGGAAGAGATCGAAGACCCAGTACTTC. The encoded protein is CASSLVRVGKRSKTQYF.

This clonotype was seen ten or more times. The chain carries TRBV28 and TRBJ2-5, with D unresolved. This CDR3 is built from 14 residues. V dropped 3 bases and J dropped 4 bases, with 12 bases sitting between them. Germline lookup yields CDR1 MDHEN and CDR2 SYDVKM. In nucleotides, the CDR3 is TGTGCCAGCAGTTTTAACAGTAATCGAGAGACCCAGTACTTC. Translated: CASSFNSNRETQYF.

The chain combines TRBV20-1 with TRBJ1-1; no clear D gene. The CDR3 loop spans 18 amino acids. Per germline, CDR1 DFQATT and CDR2 SNEGSKA (reference sequence). Trimming removed 0 bases at V and 1 base at J, with 21 bases between. DNA of the CDR3: TGCAGTGCTAGAGATCTTAAATCGGGGTGGAATCAGAACACTGAAGCTTTCTTT. Encoded protein: CSARDLKSGWNQNTEAFF.

The V gene is TRBV2, the J gene TRBJ2-7; possibly TRBD1 for D (5 bases). The CDR3 runs to 14 residues. Per the germline V gene, CDR1 is SNHLY and CDR2 is FYNNEI. Trimming removed 5 bases at V and 3 bases at J, with 14 bases between. In DNA form, the CDR3 reads TGTGCCAGCAGTCCCCAGGGAAATTACTACGAGCAGTACTTC. Protein: CASSPQGNYYEQYF.

In this sample, this clonotype turned up a few times. The rearrangement links TRBV29-1 to TRBJ1-2, with D possibly being TRBD1 (6 bases). Germline V gene data show CDR1 as SQVTM and CDR2 as ANQGSEA. V lost 0 bases to trimming and J lost 7 bases, with 21 bases between them. The CDR3 extends over 16 amino acids. The CDR3 DNA sequence: TGCAGCGTTGAAGATTCGGGGGGGCAAAGGTTATTTGGCTACACCTTC. This translates into CSVEDSGGQRLFGYTF.

This clonotype was observed at least ten times. The V gene is TRBV29-1, the J gene TRBJ1-1; the D gene is possibly TRBD1 (6 bases). The V end was cut by 3 bases, the J end by 5 bases, with 13 bases between. From germline, CDR1 is SQVTM and CDR2 ANQGSEA. The CDR3 extends over 13 amino acids. The CDR3 sequence: CSVEKGVRTEAFF. The CDR3 DNA reads TGCAGCGTTGAGAAGGGGGTGAGGACTGAAGCTTTCTTT. Based on the CDR3 plus reference TRBV29-1 and TRBJ1-1, the full variable domain is SAVISQKPSRDICQRGTSLTIQCQVDSQVTMMFWYRQQPGQSLTLIATANQGSEATYESGFVIDKFPISRPNLTFSTLTVSNMSPEDSSIYLCSVEKGVRTEAFFGQGTRLTVV.

This clonotype has a count of ten or more. The rearrangement joins TRBV12-3 or TRBV12-4 to TRBJ1-2; TRBD1 might be the D (6 bases). This CDR3 has 13 amino acids. The ends were cut back, 0 bases at V and 6 bases at J, with 8 bases in the middle. CDR3 nucleotides: TGTGCCAGCAGTTTAGCACCAGGGGATGGCTACACCTTC. It is translated as CASSLAPGDGYTF.

Ten or more counts support this clonotype. CDR3 sequence reads: CASAPGGGYEQYF. For the CDR3, the DNA is TGTGCCAGCGCCCCTGGGGGGGGATACGAGCAGTACTTC. V usage is TRBV6-1 and J usage is TRBJ2-7; 7 nucleotides line up with TRBD2. CDR3 length equals 13 residues. Germline V gives CDR1 MNHNS, CDR2 SASEGT. V trimming: 8 bases; J trimming: 4 bases; junction bases outside the gene matches: 8.

This clonotype was seen ten or more times. Germline is not matched at one junction end, which may reflect a read error. The chain carries TRBV20-1 and TRBJ2-5, with D perhaps assigned TRBD1 or TRBD2 (6 bases each). This CDR3 contains 14 residues. Germline lookup yields CDR1 DFQATT and CDR2 SNEGSKA (reference sequence). CDR3 nucleotide sequence: TGCAGTGCTAGAGTCACAGGGAGTCGGGAGATCCAGTACTTC. Encoded protein: CSARVTGSREIQYF.

This clonotype was detected only a few times. The V call is TRBV7-2, the J call TRBJ2-7, with 7 bases aligning to TRBD1. The CDR3 runs to 16 residues. Per the germline V gene, CDR1 is SGHTA and CDR2 is FQGNSA. The V and J ends lost 5 bases and 1 base, in that order; junction bases with no gene match: 11. CDR3 coding DNA: TGTGCCAGCAGCCCAGCGACAGGGAACGGATCCTACGAGCAGTACTTC. Amino acids: CASSPATGNGSYEQYF. Using reference TRBV7-2 and TRBJ2-7 for the parts outside the CDR3, the full variable domain is GAGVSQSPSNKVTEKGKDVELRCDPISGHTALYWYRQSLGQGLEFLIYFQGNSAPDKSGLPSDRFSAERTGGSVSTLTIQRTQQEDSAVYLCASSPATGNGSYEQYFGPGTRLTVT.

This clonotype has only a few counts. The chain links TRBV27 to TRBJ1-4; TRBD1 matches 8 bases. CDR3 size: 16 residues. The germline gives CDR1 MNHEY, CDR2 SMNVEV (reference sequence). V shed 6 bases and J 8 bases; nucleotides not matched to a gene: 14. The CDR3 DNA reads TGTGCCAGCAGCCTGGAAGGGGCAGGGGGCCGGGAAAAACTGTTTTTT. Protein product: CASSLEGAGGREKLFF.

V is TRBV9 and J is TRBJ2-7; 8 bases are shared with TRBD1. CDR1 is SGDLS and CDR2 is YYNGEE in the germline V gene. This CDR3 region has 15 residues. Trimming took 4 bases from V and 0 from J; bases not matched to a gene: 6. CDR3 amino acids: CASSPDRGISYEQYF. The CDR3 bases are TGTGCCAGCAGCCCCGACAGGGGCATCTCCTACGAGCAGTACTTC.

This clonotype was detected ten times or more. The genes are TRBV5-1 and TRBJ2-7; D perhaps matches TRBD1 (6 bases). Per germline, CDR1 SGHRS and CDR2 YFSETQ. The CDR3 loop spans 14 amino acids. Trimming stripped 2 bases from V and 3 bases from J, with 12 bases between. The CDR3 loop reads CASSLTGIIYEQYF. The CDR3 region has the DNA TGCGCCAGCAGCTTAACAGGGATAATCTACGAGCAGTACTTC.

As regards this clonotype: Relative to the germline gene, one junction end is altered; a read error may explain this. This chain links TRBV6-2 or TRBV6-3 with TRBJ1-3, with TRBD1 matching over 7 bases. Germline CDR1 MNHEY, CDR2 SVGEGT. The CDR3 runs to 17 residues. The CDR3 DNA reads TGTACCAGCCAGGAACGGGGACAGTCTCACTCTGGAAACACCATATATTTT. Encoded protein: CTSQERGQSHSGNTIYF.

This clonotype was detected many times. This rearrangement joins TRBV6-5 to TRBJ2-7; TRBD1 aligns across 7 bases. Germline V lookup: CDR1 MNHEY, CDR2 SVGAGI. After removal of 4 bases from V and 5 bases from J, the junction contained 11 bases not matched to a gene. The CDR3 has 15 residues. DNA for the CDR3: TGTGCCAGCAGTTCCCCCCAAAGGGGGCGGGACGAGCAGTACTTC. This encodes CASSSPQRGRDEQYF.

The chain is built from TRBV19 and TRBJ1-2; 8 bases map to TRBD1. The length of the CDR3 is 12 residues. Per germline, CDR1 LNHDA and CDR2 SQIVND (reference sequence). The CDR3 region is CGTRQGAYGYTF. CDR3 DNA sequence: TGTGGCACCCGGCAGGGGGCATATGGCTACACCTTC.

Concerning this clonotype itself: A read error may account for a junction end that differs from germline. V gene TRBV2 combines with J gene TRBJ1-5; 9 bases fit TRBD1. The CDR3 spans 15 residues. Germline CDR1 reads SNHLY; CDR2 reads FYNNEI. CDR3 sequence (DNA): TGTGCCAGCAGTGAAGACAGGGGGCTCGTCCAGCCCCATCATTTT. It is translated as CASSEDRGLVQPHHF.

This clonotype appeared a few times. The CDR3 nucleotides read TGTGCCAGCAGTTACATGCGGGGCACTGAAGCTTTCTTT. This gives the protein CASSYMRGTEAFF. The chain has TRBV6-6 and TRBJ1-1; D gene uncertain. CDR1 and CDR2 (germline): MNHNY, SVGAGI (reference sequence). V lost 2 bases and J 4 bases, leaving 8 bases between the germline ends. CDR3 length: 13 amino acids.

This clonotype appeared a single time. This chain connects TRBV15 to TRBJ2-7; 10 nucleotides line up with TRBD2. V lost 1 base and J lost 6; bases outside the gene matches: 3. Germline lookup yields CDR1 LNHNV and CDR2 YYDKDF (reference sequence). There are 14 residues in the CDR3. CDR3 bases: TGTGCCACCAGCAGAGTCCCTAGCGGGGGCGAGCAGTACTTC. Residues: CATSRVPSGGEQYF. The full variable domain, completed using reference TRBV15 and TRBJ2-7, is DAMVIQNPRYQVTQFGKPVTLSCSQTLNHNVMYWYQQKSSQAPKLLFHYYDKDFNNEADTPDNFQSRRPNTSFCFLDIRSPGLGDTAMYLCATSRVPSGGEQYFGPGTRLTVT.

The chain employs TRBV28 and TRBJ1-5; no clear D gene. The CDR3 contains 15 residues. The ends were cut back, 6 bases at V and 2 bases at J, with 14 bases in the middle. Germline V gene lookup returns CDR1 MDHEN and CDR2 SYDVKM. CDR3 protein: CASRWMPTGNQPQHF. CDR3 in DNA: TGTGCCAGCAGATGGATGCCGACGGGCAATCAGCCCCAGCATTTT.

This clonotype was counted between two and nine times. The V and J genes are TRBV5-4 and TRBJ2-7, with D possibly matching TRBD2 (6 bases). Germline CDR1 is SGHNT and CDR2 is YYREEE (reference sequence). This CDR3 region has 16 residues. With 4 bases removed from V and 3 bases from J, the gap between germline ends came to 20 bases. CDR3 coding DNA: TGTGCCAGCAGCCGGATGGGACTTAACCTGGGCTACGAGCAGTACTTC. Amino acid sequence: CASSRMGLNLGYEQYF.

This clonotype was counted once. It may be a read error: a sequence one base away is much more abundant. V gene TRBV7-9 combines with J gene TRBJ2-5; unclear D gene. This CDR3 has 15 residues. The germline V gene encodes CDR1 SEHNR and CDR2 FQNEAQ (reference sequence). CDR3 in amino acids: CAISLGWADQETQYF. CDR3 nucleotides: TGTGCCATCAGCTTAGGGTGGGCAGACCAAGAGACCCAGTACTTC.